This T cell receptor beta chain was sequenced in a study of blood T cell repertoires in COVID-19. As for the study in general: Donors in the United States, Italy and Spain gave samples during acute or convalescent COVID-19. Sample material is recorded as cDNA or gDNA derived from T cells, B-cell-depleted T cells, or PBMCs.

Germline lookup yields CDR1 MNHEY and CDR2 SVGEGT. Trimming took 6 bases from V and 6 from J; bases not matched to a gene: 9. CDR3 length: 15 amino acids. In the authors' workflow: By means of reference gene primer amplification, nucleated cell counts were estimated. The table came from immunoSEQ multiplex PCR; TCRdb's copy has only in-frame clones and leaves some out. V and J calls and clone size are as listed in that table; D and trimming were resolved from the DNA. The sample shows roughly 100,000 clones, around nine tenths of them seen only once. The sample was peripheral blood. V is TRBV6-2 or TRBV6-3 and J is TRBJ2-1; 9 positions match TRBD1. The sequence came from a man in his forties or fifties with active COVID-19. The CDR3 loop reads CASSLGQGYGNEQFF. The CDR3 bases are TGTGCCAGCAGCCTCGGACAGGGGTACGGCAATGAGCAGTTCTTC.